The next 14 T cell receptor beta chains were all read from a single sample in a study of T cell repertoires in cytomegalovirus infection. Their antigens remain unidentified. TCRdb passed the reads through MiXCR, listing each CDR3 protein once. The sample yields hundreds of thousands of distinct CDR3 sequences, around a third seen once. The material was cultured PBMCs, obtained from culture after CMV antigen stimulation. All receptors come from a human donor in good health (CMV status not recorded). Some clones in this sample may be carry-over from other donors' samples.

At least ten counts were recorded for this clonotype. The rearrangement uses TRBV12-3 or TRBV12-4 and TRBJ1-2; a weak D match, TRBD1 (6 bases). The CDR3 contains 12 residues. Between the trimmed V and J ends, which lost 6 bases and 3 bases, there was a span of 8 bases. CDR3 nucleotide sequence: TGTGCCAGCAGCCCAGGGGACTATGGCTACACCTTC. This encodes CASSPGDYGYTF.

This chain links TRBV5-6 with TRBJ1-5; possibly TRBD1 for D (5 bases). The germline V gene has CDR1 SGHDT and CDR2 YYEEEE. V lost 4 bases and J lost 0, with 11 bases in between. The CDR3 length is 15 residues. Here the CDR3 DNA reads TGTGCCAGCAGCCCGGCAGGGTATAGCAATCAGCCCCAGCATTTT. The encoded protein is CASSPAGYSNQPQHF.

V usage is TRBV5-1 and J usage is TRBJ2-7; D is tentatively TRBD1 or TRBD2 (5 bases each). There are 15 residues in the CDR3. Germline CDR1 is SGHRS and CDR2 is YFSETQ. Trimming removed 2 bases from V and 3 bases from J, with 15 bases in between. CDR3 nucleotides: TGCGCCAGCAGCTTCCGGGACCGCCCCGTCTACGAGCAGTACTTC. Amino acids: CASSFRDRPVYEQYF.

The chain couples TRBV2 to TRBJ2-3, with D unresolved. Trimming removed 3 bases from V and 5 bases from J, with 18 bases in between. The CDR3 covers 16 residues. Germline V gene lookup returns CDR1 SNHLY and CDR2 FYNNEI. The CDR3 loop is CASSDGYNELGDTQYF. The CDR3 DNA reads TGTGCCAGCAGTGACGGCTATAACGAATTGGGAGATACGCAGTATTTT.

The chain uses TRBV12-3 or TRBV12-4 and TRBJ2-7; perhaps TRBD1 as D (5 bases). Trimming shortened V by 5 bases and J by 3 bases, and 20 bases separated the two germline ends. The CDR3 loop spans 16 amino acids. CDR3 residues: CASSQRATIRGYEQYF. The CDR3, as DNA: TGTGCCAGCAGTCAGCGCGCAACCATAAGGGGCTACGAGCAGTACTTC.

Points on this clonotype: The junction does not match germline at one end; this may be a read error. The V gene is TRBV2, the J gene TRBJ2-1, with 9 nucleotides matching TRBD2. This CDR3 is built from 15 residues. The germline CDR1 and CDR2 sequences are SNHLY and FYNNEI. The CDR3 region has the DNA TGTGCCAGCAGCGAAGAGGCTAGCGGGACCAATGAGCAGTTCTTC. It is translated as CASSEEASGTNEQFF.

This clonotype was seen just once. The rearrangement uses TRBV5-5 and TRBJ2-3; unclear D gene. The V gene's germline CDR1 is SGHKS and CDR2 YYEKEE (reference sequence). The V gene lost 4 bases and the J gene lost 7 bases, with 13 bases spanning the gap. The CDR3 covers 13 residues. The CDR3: CASSGRLSNTQYF. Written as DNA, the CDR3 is TGTGCCAGCAGCGGCAGACTGAGTAATACGCAGTATTTT. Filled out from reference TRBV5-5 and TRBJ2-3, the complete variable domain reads DAGVTQSPTHLIKTRGQQVTLRCSPISGHKSVSWYQQVLGQGPQFIFQYYEKEERGRGNFPDRFSARQFPNYSSELNVNALLLGDSALYLCASSGRLSNTQYFGPGTRLTVL.

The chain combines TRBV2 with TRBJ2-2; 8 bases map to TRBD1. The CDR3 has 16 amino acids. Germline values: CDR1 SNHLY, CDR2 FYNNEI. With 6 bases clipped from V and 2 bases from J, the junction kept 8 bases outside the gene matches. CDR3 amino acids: CASSANRGENTGELFF. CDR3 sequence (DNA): TGTGCCAGCAGCGCCAACAGGGGGGAAAACACCGGGGAGCTGTTTTTT.

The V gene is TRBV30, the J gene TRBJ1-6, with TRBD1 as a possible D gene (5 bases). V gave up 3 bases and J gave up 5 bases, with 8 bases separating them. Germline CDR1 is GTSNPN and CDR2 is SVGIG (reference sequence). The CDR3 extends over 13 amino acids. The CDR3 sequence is CAWRGTNNSPLHF. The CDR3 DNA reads TGTGCCTGGAGAGGGACTAATAATTCACCCCTCCACTTT.

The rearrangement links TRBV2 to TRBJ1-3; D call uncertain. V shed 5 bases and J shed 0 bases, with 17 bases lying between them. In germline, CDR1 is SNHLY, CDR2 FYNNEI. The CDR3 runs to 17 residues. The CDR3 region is CASSPSPGRSSGNTIYF. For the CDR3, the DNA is TGTGCCAGCAGTCCGTCCCCAGGCCGGTCCTCTGGAAACACCATATATTTT.

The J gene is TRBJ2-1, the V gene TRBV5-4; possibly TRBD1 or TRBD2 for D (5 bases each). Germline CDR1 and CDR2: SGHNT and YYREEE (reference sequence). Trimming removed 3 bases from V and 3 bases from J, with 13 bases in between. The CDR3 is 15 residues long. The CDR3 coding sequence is TGTGCCAGCAGCTCCTACCGGGACCACTACAATGAGCAGTTCTTC. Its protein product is CASSSYRDHYNEQFF. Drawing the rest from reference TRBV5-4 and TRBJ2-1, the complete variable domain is ETGVTQSPTHLIKTRGQQVTLRCSSQSGHNTVSWYQQALGQGPQFIFQYYREEENGRGNFPPRFSGLQFPNYSSELNVNALELDDSALYLCASSSYRDHYNEQFFGPGTRLTVL.

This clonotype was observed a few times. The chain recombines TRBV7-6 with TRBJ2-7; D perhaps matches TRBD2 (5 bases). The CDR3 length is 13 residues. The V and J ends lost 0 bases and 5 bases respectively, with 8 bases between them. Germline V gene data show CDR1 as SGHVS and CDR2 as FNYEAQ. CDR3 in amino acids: CASSLAGVNEQYF. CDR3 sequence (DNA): TGTGCCAGCAGCTTAGCGGGAGTTAACGAGCAGTACTTC.

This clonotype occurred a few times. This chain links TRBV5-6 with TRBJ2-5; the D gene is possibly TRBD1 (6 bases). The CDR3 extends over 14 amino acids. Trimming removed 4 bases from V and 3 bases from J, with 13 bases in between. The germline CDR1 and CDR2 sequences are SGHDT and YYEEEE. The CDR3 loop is CASSPRGTEETQYF. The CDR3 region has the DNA TGTGCCAGCAGCCCCAGGGGCACCGAAGAGACCCAGTACTTC.

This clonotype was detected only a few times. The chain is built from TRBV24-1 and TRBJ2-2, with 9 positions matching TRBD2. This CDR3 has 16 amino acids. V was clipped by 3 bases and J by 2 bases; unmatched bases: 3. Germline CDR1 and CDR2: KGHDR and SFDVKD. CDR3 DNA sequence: TGTGCCACCAGTGATGCAGCGGGGGGAAACACCGGGGAGCTGTTTTTT. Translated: CATSDAAGGNTGELFF.